This T cell receptor (beta chain) was retrieved from a study of T cell responses to AZD1222 COVID-19 vaccine. Study-wide background: Pooling of second doses given at about 4 or about 12 weeks was done. Findings and caveats of the study: Along spike, vaccine-associated CD4 TCRs were found throughout, with dominance at 160-218 and 743-854. Only a handful of AZD1222 recipients were seropositive at baseline. Females made up more of the donors, who were largely white British, and clonal diversity may have come out too low.

Turning to this clone: What it binds is not known.

The data were produced by immunoSEQ multiplex PCR, yet TCRdb's version contains in-frame clones alone and is incomplete. Here the sample spans around 170,000 clones, approximately 90% being singletons. V was pared by 4 bases and J by 5 bases, with 8 bases of the junction left unmatched. The CDR3 runs 14 residues. Germline values: CDR1 SQVTM, CDR2 ANQGSEA. The J gene is TRBJ2-5, the V gene TRBV29-1, with 9 bases identical to TRBD1. The source is an adult in good health. The sequenced sample was peripheral blood, obtained on day 0 of AZD1222 vaccination. The DNA for the CDR3 is TGCAGCGTTGGGGGACAGGGCTCGGCGGAGACCCAGTACTTC. This translates into CSVGGQGSAETQYF.